The clone carrying this TCR beta chain was found once. Its antigen is still unknown. The CDR3 contains 17 residues. CDR1 and CDR2 from the germline V gene are LNHNV and YYDKDF (reference sequence). Trimming removed 1 base from V and 2 bases from J; junction bases left unmatched: 9. TCRdb analysed the multiplex PCR reads with MiXCR anew, one entry per CDR3 protein. The table includes tens of thousands of distinct CDR3 sequences, 36% detected once. The source of the sample is a study of breast tumors, draining lymph nodes, adjacent tissues. Study-level results: Tumor and nontumor repertoires were significantly more similar in luminal-like than in basal-like breast cancer.

This TCR was recovered from a female donor with breast cancer. Some clones in this sample may be carry-over from other donors' samples. This chain joins TRBV15 and TRBJ2-3, with 7 bases matching TRBD1. Sample: breast tumor tissue. CDR3 sequence (DNA): TGTGCCACCAGCAGAGCTAAGACAGGGACCTTCACAGATACGCAGTATTTT. Its protein is CATSRAKTGTFTDTQYF.